These 5 T cell receptor beta chains originate from one sample sequenced in a study of cytomegalovirus exposure and HLA in healthy donors. Vbeta (60) and Jbeta (13) primers were used in the PCR. Sequencing used immunoSEQ multiplex PCR; TCRdb keeps in-frame clones, though not all of them. The repertoire holds about 96,000 clones, with approximately 75% as singletons. The specimen sequenced was PBMCs. The receptors originated from a woman in her sixties or seventies in good health and CMV-seropositive.

This clone turned up a few times. CDR3 coding DNA: TGCGCCAGCAGCTTCCGGACAGGCGCAGATACGCAGTATTTT. Its protein is CASSFRTGADTQYF. The chain is built from TRBV4-1 and TRBJ2-3, with 7 bases matching TRBD1. The CDR3 is made up of 14 amino acids. V was clipped by 5 bases and J by 4 bases; unmatched bases: 6. CDR1 MGHRA and CDR2 YSYEKL come from the germline V gene.

The chain recombines TRBV2 with TRBJ1-5; D is possibly TRBD1 (6 bases). Deletions cut 5 bases from V and 6 bases from J, with 14 bases between. CDR1 and CDR2 (germline): SNHLY, FYNNEI. This CDR3 is 14 amino acids long. The CDR3 loop is CASSPQGPSQPQHF. Written as DNA, the CDR3 is TGTGCCAGCAGTCCACAGGGCCCTAGTCAGCCCCAGCATTTT.

This CDR3 reads CASSEPLAGGRDEQFF. DNA for the CDR3: TGTGCCAGCAGTGAACCGCTAGCGGGAGGTAGGGATGAGCAGTTCTTC. The chain has TRBV2 and TRBJ2-1; TRBD2 aligns across 11 bases. Losses at the gene ends were 2 bases for V and 8 bases for J; bases not matched to a gene: 8. The CDR3 spans 16 residues. The germline V gene has CDR1 SNHLY and CDR2 FYNNEI. The full variable domain, its missing parts supplied by reference TRBV2 and TRBJ2-1, is EPEVTQTPSHQVTQMGQEVILRCVPISNHLYFYWYRQILGQKVEFLVSFYNNEISEKSEIFDDQFSVERPDGSNFTLKIRSTKLEDSAMYFCASSEPLAGGRDEQFFGPGTRLTVL.

This clone has just a few counts. The rearrangement joins TRBV11-2 to TRBJ2-3, with D perhaps matching TRBD2 (6 bases). Per germline, CDR1 SGHAT and CDR2 FQNNGV. V was cut by 7 bases and J by 4 bases, with 15 bases left in between. The CDR3 sequence is 14 residues long. CDR3 coding DNA: TGTGCCAGCACCTTTGCGGGGTTCGCAGATACGCAGTATTTT. It translates to CASTFAGFADTQYF.

For this clone: One junction end does not reproduce the germline sequence, and a read error may be involved. The chain uses TRBV4-1 and TRBJ1-2; D possibly corresponds to TRBD1 (5 bases). Germline CDR1 MGHRA, CDR2 YSYEKL. The CDR3 has 11 amino acids. The CDR3 sequence is CASSRAGTAFF. The CDR3 region has the DNA TGCGCCAGCAGCCGCGCCGGGACTGCTTTCTTC.